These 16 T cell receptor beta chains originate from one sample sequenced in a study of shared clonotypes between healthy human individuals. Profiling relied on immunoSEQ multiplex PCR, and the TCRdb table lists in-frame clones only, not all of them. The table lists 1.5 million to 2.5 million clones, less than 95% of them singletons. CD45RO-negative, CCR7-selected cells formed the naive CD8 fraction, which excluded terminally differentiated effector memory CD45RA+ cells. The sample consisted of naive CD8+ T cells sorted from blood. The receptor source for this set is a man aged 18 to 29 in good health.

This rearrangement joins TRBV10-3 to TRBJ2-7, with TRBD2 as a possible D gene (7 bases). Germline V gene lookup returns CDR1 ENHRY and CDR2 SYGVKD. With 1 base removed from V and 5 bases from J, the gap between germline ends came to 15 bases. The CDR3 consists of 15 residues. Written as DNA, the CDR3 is TGTGCCATCAGTGAGTTTGAGGGGGGGCTCGACGAGCAGTACTTC. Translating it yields CAISEFEGGLDEQYF.

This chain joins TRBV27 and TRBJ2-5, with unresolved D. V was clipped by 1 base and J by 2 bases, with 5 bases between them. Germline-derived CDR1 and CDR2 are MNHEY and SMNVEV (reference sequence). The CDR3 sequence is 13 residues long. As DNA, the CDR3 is TGTGCCAGCAGTTTATTTCGACAAGAGACCCAGTACTTC. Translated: CASSLFRQETQYF.

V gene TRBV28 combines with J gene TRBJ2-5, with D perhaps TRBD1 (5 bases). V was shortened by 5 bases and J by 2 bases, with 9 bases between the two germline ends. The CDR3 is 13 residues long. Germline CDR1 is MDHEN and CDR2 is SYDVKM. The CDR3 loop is CASSPRQQETQYF. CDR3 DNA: TGTGCCAGCAGTCCAAGACAGCAAGAGACCCAGTACTTC.

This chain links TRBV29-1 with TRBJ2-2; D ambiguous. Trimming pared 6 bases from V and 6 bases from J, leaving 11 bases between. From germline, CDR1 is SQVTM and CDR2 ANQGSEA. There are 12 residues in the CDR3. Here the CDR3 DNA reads TGCAGCGTCGTGCGTAATGCCGGGGAGCTGTTTTTT. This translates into CSVVRNAGELFF.

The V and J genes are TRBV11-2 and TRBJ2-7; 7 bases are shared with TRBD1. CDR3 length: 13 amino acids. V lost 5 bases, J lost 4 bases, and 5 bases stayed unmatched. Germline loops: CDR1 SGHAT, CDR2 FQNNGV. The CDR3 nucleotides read TGTGCCAGCAGCACCGGGACAGTATACGAGCAGTACTTC. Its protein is CASSTGTVYEQYF.

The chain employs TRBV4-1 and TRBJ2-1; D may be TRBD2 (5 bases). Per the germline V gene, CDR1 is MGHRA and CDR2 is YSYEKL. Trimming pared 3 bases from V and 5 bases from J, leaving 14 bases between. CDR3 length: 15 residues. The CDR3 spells CASSQEVSLDNEQFF. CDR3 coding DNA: TGCGCCAGCAGCCAGGAGGTGAGTTTAGACAATGAGCAGTTCTTC.

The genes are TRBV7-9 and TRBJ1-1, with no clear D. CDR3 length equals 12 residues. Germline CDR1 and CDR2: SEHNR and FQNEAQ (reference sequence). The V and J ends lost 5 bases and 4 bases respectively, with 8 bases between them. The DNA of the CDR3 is TGTGCCAGCAGCCGAACCTCCACTGAAGCTTTCTTT. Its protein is CASSRTSTEAFF.

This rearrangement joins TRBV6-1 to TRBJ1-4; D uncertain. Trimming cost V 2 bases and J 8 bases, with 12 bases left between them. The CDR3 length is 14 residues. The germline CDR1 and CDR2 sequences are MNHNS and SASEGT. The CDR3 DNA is TGTGCCAGCAGTGAACTCCAGGCGGGGGAAAAACTGTTTTTT. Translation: CASSELQAGEKLFF.

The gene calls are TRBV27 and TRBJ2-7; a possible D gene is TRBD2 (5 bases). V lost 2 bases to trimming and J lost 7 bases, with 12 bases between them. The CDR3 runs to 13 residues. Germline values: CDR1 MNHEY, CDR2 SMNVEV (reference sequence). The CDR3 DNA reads TGTGCCAGCAGTTTAGCCGGGAATAGGGAGCAGTACTTC. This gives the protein CASSLAGNREQYF.

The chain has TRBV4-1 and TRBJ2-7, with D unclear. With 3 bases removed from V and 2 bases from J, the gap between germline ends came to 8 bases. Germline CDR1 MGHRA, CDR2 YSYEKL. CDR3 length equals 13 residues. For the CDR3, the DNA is TGCGCCAGCAGCCACCTACTGGCCTACGAGCAGTACTTC. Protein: CASSHLLAYEQYF.

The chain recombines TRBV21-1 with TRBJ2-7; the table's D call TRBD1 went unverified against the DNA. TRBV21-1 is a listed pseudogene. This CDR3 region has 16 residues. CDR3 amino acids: CASSKVIGQGSYEQYF. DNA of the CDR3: TGTGCCAGCAGCAAAGTAATAGGACAGGGGTCCTACGAGCAGTACTTC.

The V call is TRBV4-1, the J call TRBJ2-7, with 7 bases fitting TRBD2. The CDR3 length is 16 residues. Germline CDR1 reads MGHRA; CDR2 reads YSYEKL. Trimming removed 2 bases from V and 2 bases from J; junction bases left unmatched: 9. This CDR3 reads CASSQPEGLLAYEQYF. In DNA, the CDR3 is TGCGCCAGCAGCCAACCTGAGGGACTACTAGCCTACGAGCAGTACTTC.

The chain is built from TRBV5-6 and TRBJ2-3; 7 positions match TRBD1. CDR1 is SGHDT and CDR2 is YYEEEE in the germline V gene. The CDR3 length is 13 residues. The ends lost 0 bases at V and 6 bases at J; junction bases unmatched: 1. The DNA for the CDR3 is TGTGCCAGCAGCTTGGCGACAGGGGATACGCAGTATTTT. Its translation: CASSLATGDTQYF. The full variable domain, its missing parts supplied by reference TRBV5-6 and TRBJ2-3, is DAGVTQSPTHLIKTRGQQVTLRCSPKSGHDTVSWYQQALGQGPQFIFQYYEEEERQRGNFPDRFSGHQFPNYSSELNVNALLLGDSALYLCASSLATGDTQYFGPGTRLTVL.

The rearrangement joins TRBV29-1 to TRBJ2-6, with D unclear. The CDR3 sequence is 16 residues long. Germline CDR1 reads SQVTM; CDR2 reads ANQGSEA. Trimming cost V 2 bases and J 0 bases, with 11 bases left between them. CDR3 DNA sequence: TGCAGCGTTGAACCCAGTGGGAACTCTGGGGCCAACGTCCTGACTTTC. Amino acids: CSVEPSGNSGANVLTF.

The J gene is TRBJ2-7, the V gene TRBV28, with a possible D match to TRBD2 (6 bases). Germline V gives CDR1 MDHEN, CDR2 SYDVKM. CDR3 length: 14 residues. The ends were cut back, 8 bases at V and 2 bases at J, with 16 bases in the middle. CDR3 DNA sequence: TGTGCCAGCCAAGGAGGGGCCCTCACCTACGAGCAGTACTTC. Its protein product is CASQGGALTYEQYF.

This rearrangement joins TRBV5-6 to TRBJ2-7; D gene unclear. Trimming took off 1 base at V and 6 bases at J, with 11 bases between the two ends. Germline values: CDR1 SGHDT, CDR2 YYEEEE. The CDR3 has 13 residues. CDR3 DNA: TGTGCCAGCAGCTTGTCCCTTAAGGGCGAGCAGTACTTC. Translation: CASSLSLKGEQYF.